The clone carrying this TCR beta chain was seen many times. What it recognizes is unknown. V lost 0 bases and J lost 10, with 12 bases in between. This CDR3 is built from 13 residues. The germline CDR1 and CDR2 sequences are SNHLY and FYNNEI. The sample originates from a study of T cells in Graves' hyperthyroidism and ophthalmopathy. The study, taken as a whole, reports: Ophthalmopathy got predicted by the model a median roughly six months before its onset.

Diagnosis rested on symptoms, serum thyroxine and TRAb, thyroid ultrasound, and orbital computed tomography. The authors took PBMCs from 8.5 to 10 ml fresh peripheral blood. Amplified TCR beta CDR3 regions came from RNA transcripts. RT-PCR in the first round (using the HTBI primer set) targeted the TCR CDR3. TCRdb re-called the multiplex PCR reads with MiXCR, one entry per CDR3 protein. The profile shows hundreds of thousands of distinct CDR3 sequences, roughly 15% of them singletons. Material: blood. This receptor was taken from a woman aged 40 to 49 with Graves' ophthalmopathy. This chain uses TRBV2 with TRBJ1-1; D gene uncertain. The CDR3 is CASSEAGRRGAFF. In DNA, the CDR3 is TGTGCCAGCAGTGAAGCTGGACGGAGAGGAGCTTTCTTT.